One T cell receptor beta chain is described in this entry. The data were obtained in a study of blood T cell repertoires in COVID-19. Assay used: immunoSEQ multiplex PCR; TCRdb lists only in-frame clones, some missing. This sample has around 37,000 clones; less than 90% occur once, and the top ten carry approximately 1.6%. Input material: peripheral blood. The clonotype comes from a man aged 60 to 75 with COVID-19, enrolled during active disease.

The CDR3 bases are TGTGCCAGCAGTTACATCCAGGGGAGAGGCTACACCTTC. Translated, it gives CASSYIQGRGYTF. The chain has TRBV6-2 or TRBV6-3 and TRBJ1-2; tentative D call: TRBD1 (6 bases). Deletions cut 2 bases from V and 8 bases from J, with 12 bases between. This CDR3 region has 13 residues. Germline lookup yields CDR1 MNHEY and CDR2 SVGEGT.